The 9 T cell receptor beta chains in this list originate from one sample, sequenced in a study of shared clonotypes between healthy human individuals. The repertoire was sequenced with immunoSEQ multiplex PCR; TCRdb's copy has only in-frame clones and lacks some. The sample includes some 2.4 million clones, 93% of them seen just once. Specimen: naive CD4+ T cells from PBMCs. Subset in this sample: CD45RA+ positively selected. The receptors were sampled from a man younger than 30 in good health. Some clones in this sample may be carry-over from other donors' samples.

The genes are TRBV28 and TRBJ2-1; 12 nucleotides align to TRBD2. V was clipped by 6 bases and J by 5 bases; unmatched bases: 2. This CDR3 has 14 residues. Germline assignment: CDR1 MDHEN and CDR2 SYDVKM. CDR3 residues: CASRRTSGDNEQFF. Here the CDR3 DNA reads TGTGCCAGCAGGAGGACTAGCGGGGACAATGAGCAGTTCTTC.

This chain uses TRBV5-6 with TRBJ1-2, with a tentative D call TRBD1 (5 bases). This CDR3 comprises 12 residues. The V end lost 1 base, the J end lost 7 bases, and 8 bases lay between the germline ends. Looked up from germline, CDR1 is SGHDT and CDR2 is YYEEEE. The CDR3 coding sequence is TGTGCCAGCAGCTTGTTCGGGGGTGGCTACACCTTC. Translating gives CASSLFGGGYTF.

The chain employs TRBV20-1 and TRBJ2-7, with a weak D call TRBD2 (6 bases). The CDR3 sequence is 11 residues long. The germline V gene encodes CDR1 DFQATT and CDR2 SNEGSKA (reference sequence). CDR3 bases: TGCAGGCTAGCCGGGGGTAACGAGCAGTACTTC. This codes for CRLAGGNEQYF.

The CDR3 here is CASSISLGDREHGYTF. The CDR3 DNA is TGTGCCAGTAGTATATCTCTTGGGGACAGGGAGCACGGCTACACCTTC. The V gene is TRBV19, the J gene TRBJ1-2; TRBD1 aligns across 9 bases. This CDR3 is 16 amino acids long. Germline CDR1 and CDR2: LNHDA and SQIVND (reference sequence). The J segment lost 8 bases and the V segment lost 2 bases, leaving 12 bases of the junction unmatched.

This rearrangement joins TRBV5-1 to TRBJ2-3; TRBD2 matches 9 bases. The CDR3 is made up of 16 amino acids. Trimming cost V 0 bases and J 4 bases; bases outside gene matches: 6. CDR1 and CDR2 (germline): SGHRS, YFSETQ. CDR3 in amino acids: CASSLGLAEGADTQYF. CDR3 DNA: TGCGCCAGCAGCTTGGGACTAGCGGAGGGGGCAGATACGCAGTATTTT.

The J gene is TRBJ2-3, the V gene TRBV7-9, with D perhaps being TRBD1 or TRBD2 (5 bases each). V lost 3 bases, J lost 0 bases, and 13 bases lay in between. This CDR3 spans 16 amino acids. Germline V gene sequence: CDR1 SEHNR, CDR2 FQNEAQ (reference sequence). DNA of the CDR3: TGTGCCAGCAGCTTCCGGGACGGATCTAGCACAGATACGCAGTATTTT. Its protein is CASSFRDGSSTDTQYF.

The genes are TRBV7-9 and TRBJ2-1; D may be TRBD2 (6 bases). Germline loops: CDR1 SEHNR, CDR2 FQNEAQ (reference sequence). V lost 2 bases, J lost 0 bases, and 11 bases lay in between. The CDR3 sequence is 16 residues long. CDR3 amino acids: CASSLMRGRSYNEQFF. CDR3 DNA: TGTGCCAGCAGCTTAATGCGGGGCCGCTCCTACAATGAGCAGTTCTTC. The full variable domain, in which reference TRBV7-9 and TRBJ2-1 provide the parts outside the CDR3, is DTGVSQNPRHKITKRGQNVTFRCDPISEHNRLYWYRQTLGQGPEFLTYFQNEAQLEKSRLLSDRFSAERPKGSFSTLEIQRTEQGDSAMYLCASSLMRGRSYNEQFFGPGTRLTVL.

In this sample, this clone turned up a few times. Other DNA sequences in the sample encode the same CDR3. The gene calls are TRBV4-2 and TRBJ1-4; no definite D call. Looked up from germline, CDR1 is LGHNA and CDR2 is YNFKEQ. V lost 0 bases to trimming and J lost 5 bases, with 7 bases between them. This CDR3 contains 14 residues. CDR3 nucleotides: TGTGCCAGCAGCCAAGACAGAAGAAATGAAAAACTGTTTTTT. This translates into CASSQDRRNEKLFF.

The chain uses TRBV5-1 and TRBJ2-3; D remains unclear. Germline CDR1 SGHRS, CDR2 YFSETQ. The CDR3 length is 14 residues. With 0 bases removed from V and 2 bases from J, the gap between germline ends came to 7 bases. The CDR3 region is CASSLGTFTDTQYF. DNA for the CDR3: TGCGCCAGCAGCTTGGGCACCTTCACAGATACGCAGTATTTT. The full variable domain, in which reference TRBV5-1 and TRBJ2-3 provide the parts outside the CDR3, is KAGVTQTPRYLIKTRGQQVTLSCSPISGHRSVSWYQQTPGQGLQFLFEYFSETQRNKGNFPGRFSGRQFSNSRSEMNVSTLELGDSALYLCASSLGTFTDTQYFGPGTRLTVL.